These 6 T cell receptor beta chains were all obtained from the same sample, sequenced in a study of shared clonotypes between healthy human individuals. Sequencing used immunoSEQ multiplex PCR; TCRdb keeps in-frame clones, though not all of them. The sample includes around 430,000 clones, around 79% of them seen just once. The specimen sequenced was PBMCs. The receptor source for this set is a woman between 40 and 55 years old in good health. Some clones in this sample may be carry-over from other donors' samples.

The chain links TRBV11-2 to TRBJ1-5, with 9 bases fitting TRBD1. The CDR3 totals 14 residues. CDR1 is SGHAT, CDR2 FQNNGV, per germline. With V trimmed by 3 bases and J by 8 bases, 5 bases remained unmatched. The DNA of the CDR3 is TGTGCCAGCAGCTTCGGGACAGGGACTGAGCCCCAGCATTTT. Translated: CASSFGTGTEPQHF.

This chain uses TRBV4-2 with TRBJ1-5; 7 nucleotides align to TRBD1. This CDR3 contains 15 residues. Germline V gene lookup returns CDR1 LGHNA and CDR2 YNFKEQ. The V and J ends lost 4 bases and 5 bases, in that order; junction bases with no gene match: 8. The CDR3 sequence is CASSPSPTGDQPQHF. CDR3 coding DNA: TGTGCCAGCAGCCCATCACCAACAGGGGATCAGCCCCAGCATTTT.

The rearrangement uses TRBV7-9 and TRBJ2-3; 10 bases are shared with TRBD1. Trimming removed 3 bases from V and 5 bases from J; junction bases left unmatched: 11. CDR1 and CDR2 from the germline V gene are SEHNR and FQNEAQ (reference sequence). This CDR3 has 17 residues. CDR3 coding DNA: TGTGCCAGCAGCTTGGTCGTGGGACAGGGGATTAAAGATACGCAGTATTTT. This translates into CASSLVVGQGIKDTQYF.

As DNA, the CDR3 is TGTGCCAGTAGTACGGACAGGGCCAATGAGCAGTTCTTC. Its translation is CASSTDRANEQFF. V usage is TRBV19 and J usage is TRBJ2-1, with 8 positions matching TRBD1. The V and J ends lost 4 bases and 6 bases, in that order; junction bases with no gene match: 2. The CDR3 is 13 amino acids. The germline gives CDR1 LNHDA, CDR2 SQIVND (reference sequence).

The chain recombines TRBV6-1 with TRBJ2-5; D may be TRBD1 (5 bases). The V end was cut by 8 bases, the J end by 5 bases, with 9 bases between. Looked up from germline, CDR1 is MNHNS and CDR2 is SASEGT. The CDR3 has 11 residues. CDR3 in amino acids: CASAGLETQYF. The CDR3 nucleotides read TGTGCCAGCGCAGGGTTGGAGACCCAGTACTTC.

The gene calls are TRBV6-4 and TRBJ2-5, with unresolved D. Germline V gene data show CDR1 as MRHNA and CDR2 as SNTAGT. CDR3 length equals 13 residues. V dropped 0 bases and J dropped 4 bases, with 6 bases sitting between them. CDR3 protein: CASSDSWGETQYF. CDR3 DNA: TGTGCCAGCAGTGACTCATGGGGAGAGACCCAGTACTTC.